These 16 T cell receptor beta chains share one sample of origin, sequenced in a study of blood T cell repertoires in COVID-19. The repertoire was sequenced with immunoSEQ multiplex PCR; TCRdb's copy has only in-frame clones and lacks some. The table lists some 80,000 clones, approximately 80% of them singletons. Sequences were obtained from peripheral blood. These receptor sequences come from a human donor in a cohort sampled during active COVID-19.

The rearrangement uses TRBV5-6 and TRBJ2-7; 9 nucleotides align to TRBD2. CDR1 is SGHDT, CDR2 YYEEEE, per germline. This CDR3 has 19 amino acids. J was trimmed by 3 bases and V by 0 bases; bases with no gene match: 16. The CDR3, as DNA: TGTGCCAGCAGCTTGGCCGGGGTGATGGCGGGAGGGCCCCGCTACGAGCAGTACTTC. As protein: CASSLAGVMAGGPRYEQYF.

The V gene is TRBV29-1, the J gene TRBJ1-4; D gene uncertain. Germline-derived CDR1 and CDR2 are SQVTM and ANQGSEA. V shed 4 bases and J shed 8 bases, with 11 bases lying between them. This CDR3 spans 12 amino acids. The CDR3 nucleotides read TGCAGCGTTGTGGGAGGAGGGGAAAAACTGTTTTTT. Translating gives CSVVGGGEKLFF.

CDR3 protein: CASSLAPNTGELFF. Written as DNA, the CDR3 is TGCGCCAGCAGCTTGGCTCCGAACACCGGGGAGCTGTTTTTT. The V gene is TRBV5-1, the J gene TRBJ2-2; D not resolved. V lost 0 bases and J 0 bases, leaving 3 bases between the germline ends. The CDR3 runs to 14 residues. Germline V gene sequence: CDR1 SGHRS, CDR2 YFSETQ.

The chain recombines TRBV28 with TRBJ1-1; no clear D. V gave up 5 bases and J gave up 0 bases, with 7 bases separating them. Germline CDR1 is MDHEN and CDR2 is SYDVKM. The CDR3 length is 13 residues. CDR3 nucleotides: TGTGCCAGCAGTCGTCCCCTGAACACTGAAGCTTTCTTT. Translation gives CASSRPLNTEAFF.

The gene calls are TRBV7-3 and TRBJ2-1; 8 nucleotides align to TRBD2. Unmatched junction bases numbered 11, after V lost 5 bases and J lost 8 bases. Germline lookup yields CDR1 SGHTA and CDR2 FQGTGA. This CDR3 is 15 amino acids long. This CDR3 is CASSPVGREVDEQFF. The CDR3 DNA reads TGTGCCAGCAGCCCCGTAGGGCGGGAGGTCGATGAGCAGTTCTTC.

The chain joins TRBV19 to TRBJ1-2, with D possibly matching TRBD1 (5 bases). The CDR3 is 13 amino acids. The germline V and J ends were trimmed by 2 bases and 6 bases, with 10 bases remaining between them. Looked up from germline, CDR1 is LNHDA and CDR2 is SQIVND (reference sequence). The CDR3 is CASSINAGHGYTF. As DNA, the CDR3 is TGTGCCAGTAGTATAAACGCAGGGCATGGCTACACCTTC.

This clone was seen only a few times. This chain links TRBV11-3 with TRBJ2-3; D is perhaps TRBD2 (5 bases). The CDR3 is made up of 14 amino acids. The ends were cut back, 1 base at V and 5 bases at J, with 10 bases in the middle. Germline lookup yields CDR1 SGHNT and CDR2 YENEEA. The CDR3 spells CASSLVAGGDTQYF. The DNA for the CDR3 is TGTGCCAGCAGCTTAGTCGCAGGAGGAGATACGCAGTATTTT.

This chain joins TRBV5-4 and TRBJ2-5, with 9 positions matching TRBD2. Germline V gives CDR1 SGHNT, CDR2 YYREEE (reference sequence). The CDR3 extends over 16 amino acids. V lost 4 bases to trimming and J lost 1 base; unmatched junction nucleotides: 8. The CDR3: CASSPGTSRFQETQYF. CDR3 nucleotides: TGTGCCAGCAGCCCCGGGACTAGCCGGTTCCAAGAGACCCAGTACTTC.

This clone is a singleton in its sample. The chain combines TRBV7-9 with TRBJ2-1, with TRBD2 matching over 8 bases. Germline values: CDR1 SEHNR, CDR2 FQNEAQ (reference sequence). Unmatched junction bases numbered 7, after V lost 3 bases and J lost 0 bases. The CDR3 runs 17 residues. The chain's CDR3 is CASSFAAGGVSYNEQFF. In DNA, the CDR3 is TGTGCCAGCAGCTTCGCGGCGGGAGGTGTCTCCTACAATGAGCAGTTCTTC.

The chain recombines TRBV19 with TRBJ1-1; D remains ambiguous. This CDR3 is 14 amino acids long. From germline, CDR1 is LNHDA and CDR2 SQIVND (reference sequence). The ends were cut back, 4 bases at V and 0 bases at J, with 9 bases in the middle. This CDR3 reads CASSNRMMNTEAFF. Here the CDR3 DNA reads TGTGCCAGTAGTAACAGAATGATGAACACTGAAGCTTTCTTT.

The rearrangement uses TRBV11-3 and TRBJ2-5; possibly TRBD1 for D (8 bases). Germline V lookup: CDR1 SGHNT, CDR2 YENEEA. The CDR3 spans 15 residues. V was cut by 5 bases and J by 5 bases, with 18 bases left in between. This chain's CDR3 is CASSHRGGEGETQYF. CDR3 in DNA: TGTGCCAGCAGCCACAGGGGGGGGGAAGGCGAGACCCAGTACTTC.

J is TRBJ2-1 and V is TRBV6-5; D unresolved. The CDR3 totals 16 residues. Germline V gives CDR1 MNHEY, CDR2 SVGAGI. V was trimmed by 0 bases and J by 8 bases, leaving 17 bases between them. In nucleotides, the CDR3 is TGTGCCAGCAGTTACTCGGCTAGTCCGGCAAGTGATGAGCAGTTCTTC. Its translation: CASSYSASPASDEQFF.

V gene TRBV6-6 combines with J gene TRBJ2-2; D may be TRBD1 (5 bases). The V end was cut by 6 bases, the J end by 7 bases, with 9 bases between. CDR3 length: 12 amino acids. Germline V CDR1 and CDR2: MNHNY, SVGAGI (reference sequence). The CDR3 DNA reads as TGTGCCAGCAGCCCTAGGGGCGGGGAGCTGTTTTTT. Encoded protein: CASSPRGGELFF.

J is TRBJ1-6 and V is TRBV5-1; weak D call: TRBD1 (6 bases). V was pared by 0 bases and J by 8 bases, with 15 bases between. The CDR3 loop spans 16 amino acids. Germline V CDR1 and CDR2: SGHRS, YFSETQ. CDR3 DNA: TGCGCCAGCAGCTTGGTAGGCAGGGGAGCGGATTCACCCCTCCACTTT. This translates into CASSLVGRGADSPLHF.

The rearrangement uses TRBV7-7 and TRBJ2-2, with a weak D call TRBD1 (6 bases). Germline V CDR1 and CDR2: SSHAT, FNYEAQ (reference sequence). This CDR3 is 20 amino acids long. Trimming took off 3 bases at V and 4 bases at J, with 27 bases between the two ends. CDR3 residues: CASSFKVGPLGGRGTGELFF. CDR3 in DNA: TGTGCCAGCAGCTTCAAAGTGGGCCCCCTAGGGGGTCGAGGCACCGGGGAGCTGTTTTTT.

The chain links TRBV9 to TRBJ2-7; 9 nucleotides match TRBD2. This CDR3 spans 17 amino acids. Germline values: CDR1 SGDLS, CDR2 YYNGEE. Losses at the gene ends were 2 bases for V and 5 bases for J; bases not matched to a gene: 14. DNA of the CDR3: TGTGCCAGCAGCGTGGGGATAGCGGGAGCGGGGGGCCACGAGCAGTACTTC. It specifies CASSVGIAGAGGHEQYF.